These 18 T cell receptor beta chains were sequenced from one sample in a study of blood T cell repertoires in COVID-19. Assay: immunoSEQ multiplex PCR; the TCRdb copy retains only in-frame clones and omits some. The sample contains about 350,000 clones, roughly 87% of which appear only once. Sequencing was done on a sample of PBMCs or T cells enriched from blood (not recorded which). All receptors derive from a woman aged 25 to 39 who had recovered from COVID-19.

This chain joins TRBV12-3 or TRBV12-4 and TRBJ2-5; possible D gene TRBD1, 6 bases. This CDR3 has 13 residues. Trimming stripped 6 bases from V and 3 bases from J, with 11 bases between. The CDR3 spells CASRPTGKETQYF. The CDR3 region has the DNA TGTGCCAGCAGACCCACAGGGAAAGAGACCCAGTACTTC.

The chain carries TRBV24-1 and TRBJ1-4; 8 positions match TRBD1. CDR1 and CDR2 from the germline V gene are KGHDR and SFDVKD. The CDR3 runs 14 residues. Trimming removed 4 bases from V and 14 bases from J; junction bases left unmatched: 11. The CDR3 here is CATSDPGQGENLFF. The CDR3 DNA is TGTGCCACCAGTGACCCTGGACAGGGCGAGAATCTGTTTTTT.

This chain joins TRBV2 and TRBJ2-7; 9 positions match TRBD1. The CDR3 spans 17 residues. Losses at the gene ends were 5 bases for V and 0 bases for J; bases not matched to a gene: 11. CDR1 SNHLY and CDR2 FYNNEI come from the germline V gene. DNA of the CDR3: TGTGCCAGCAGTCCCGCCGGAGGACAGGGGAGCTCCTACGAGCAGTACTTC. Translating gives CASSPAGGQGSSYEQYF.

The genes are TRBV29-1 and TRBJ2-1, with 11 bases matching TRBD1. The V gene's germline CDR1 is SQVTM and CDR2 ANQGSEA. This CDR3 has 13 amino acids. The V segment lost 7 bases and the J segment 6 bases; nucleotides outside the gene matches: 5. In DNA form, the CDR3 reads TGCAGCGGGGGGACAGGGGGATCCAATGAGCAGTTCTTC. This gives the protein CSGGTGGSNEQFF.

J is TRBJ2-7 and V is TRBV11-2; D gene ambiguous. Trimming shortened V by 3 bases and J by 2 bases, and 5 bases separated the two germline ends. Germline values: CDR1 SGHAT, CDR2 FQNNGV. The CDR3 covers 12 residues. CDR3 bases: TGTGCCAGCAGCTTCAATCCCTACGAGCAGTACTTC. Residues: CASSFNPYEQYF.

The V call is TRBV24-1, the J call TRBJ2-5; 7 bases align to TRBD1. The length of the CDR3 is 20 residues. Germline assignment: CDR1 KGHDR and CDR2 SFDVKD. Trimming cost V 8 bases and J 1 base; bases outside gene matches: 24. The CDR3 nucleotides read TGTGCCACCAATAGCCATGGGATGACAGGGTTCCGAACCCTCCAAGAGACCCAGTACTTC. It translates to CATNSHGMTGFRTLQETQYF.

This clone was seen a handful of times. This chain links TRBV5-1 with TRBJ1-1; D might be TRBD1 (6 bases). Per germline, CDR1 SGHRS and CDR2 YFSETQ. The CDR3 is 14 residues long. V lost 5 bases and J lost 1, with 12 bases in between. The DNA of the CDR3 is TGCGCCAGCAGACGGGACACTCCGAACACTGAAGCTTTCTTT. Translation gives CASRRDTPNTEAFF.

V usage is TRBV6-5 and J usage is TRBJ1-5; D gene uncertain. The CDR3 contains 15 residues. CDR1 and CDR2 from the germline V gene are MNHEY and SVGAGI. Between the trimmed V and J ends, which lost 5 bases and 6 bases, there was a span of 17 bases. The CDR3 DNA sequence: TGTGCCAGCAGTAGGGATATGGTTCGGGGTCAGCCCCAGCATTTT. This encodes CASSRDMVRGQPQHF.

The chain combines TRBV28 with TRBJ2-5, with 7 bases matching TRBD1. With 8 bases clipped from V and 5 bases from J, the junction kept 8 bases outside the gene matches. Germline V gene data show CDR1 as MDHEN and CDR2 as SYDVKM. This CDR3 is built from 13 residues. CDR3 residues: CASVEGAAETQYF. The CDR3 DNA reads as TGTGCCAGCGTAGAGGGGGCAGCCGAGACCCAGTACTTC.

The chain joins TRBV5-1 to TRBJ2-7, with TRBD1 matching 8 bases. The CDR3 is made up of 14 amino acids. Germline V gives CDR1 SGHRS, CDR2 YFSETQ. V was pared by 2 bases and J by 5 bases, with 6 bases of the junction left unmatched. Here the CDR3 reads CASSFRQGANEQYF. The CDR3 nucleotides read TGCGCCAGCAGCTTTAGGCAGGGGGCGAACGAGCAGTACTTC.

The chain is built from TRBV9 and TRBJ1-1; 7 bases agree with TRBD1. The germline V gene encodes CDR1 SGDLS and CDR2 YYNGEE. This CDR3 comprises 13 residues. The J segment lost 4 bases and the V segment lost 4 bases, leaving 4 bases of the junction unmatched. The CDR3 bases are TGTGCCAGCAGCCCAGGACAGGCCACTGAAGCTTTCTTT. As protein: CASSPGQATEAFF.

The rearrangement uses TRBV11-2 and TRBJ1-2; D is perhaps TRBD1 (5 bases). The germline V gene encodes CDR1 SGHAT and CDR2 FQNNGV. The V end lost 1 base, the J end lost 4 bases, and 10 bases lay between the germline ends. This CDR3 has 14 amino acids. The CDR3 DNA sequence: TGTGCCAGCAGCTTAGCCATCGGGGGCTATGGCTACACCTTC. Residues: CASSLAIGGYGYTF.

The chain recombines TRBV7-9 with TRBJ1-5, with a weak D call TRBD1 (6 bases). Looked up from germline, CDR1 is SEHNR and CDR2 is FQNEAQ (reference sequence). V gave up 5 bases and J gave up 0 bases, with 14 bases separating them. The CDR3 is 16 residues long. The chain's CDR3 is CASSLQGRGSNQPQHF. The CDR3 nucleotides are TGTGCCAGCAGCCTCCAGGGCAGGGGTAGCAATCAGCCCCAGCATTTT.

V is TRBV19 and J is TRBJ1-1; 10 bases are a match to TRBD1. CDR1 is LNHDA, CDR2 SQIVND, per germline (reference sequence). V gave up 5 bases and J gave up 3 bases; unmatched junction bases: 9. This CDR3 has 16 amino acids. The CDR3 protein is CASSWGTGVRDTEAFF. CDR3 coding DNA: TGTGCCAGTAGTTGGGGGACAGGGGTCCGGGACACTGAAGCTTTCTTT.

The V call is TRBV7-9, the J call TRBJ2-3; 9 nucleotides agree with TRBD1. Germline-derived CDR1 and CDR2 are SEHNR and FQNEAQ (reference sequence). This CDR3 is built from 15 residues. Trimming at V came to 3 bases and at J to 4 bases, leaving 5 bases not matched to a gene. This CDR3 is CASSFGDRDPDTQYF. In DNA, the CDR3 is TGTGCCAGCAGCTTCGGGGACAGGGACCCAGATACGCAGTATTTT.

A single count supports this clone. CDR3 region: CASSYRVGDNSPLHF. CDR3 coding DNA: TGTGCCAGCAGTTATCGGGTCGGGGATAATTCACCCCTCCACTTT. The V gene is TRBV27, the J gene TRBJ1-6; D unresolved. V lost 4 bases and J 5 bases, leaving 12 bases between the germline ends. CDR3 length equals 15 residues. Germline V CDR1 and CDR2: MNHEY, SMNVEV (reference sequence).

This clone has only a few counts. The gene calls are TRBV2 and TRBJ1-5; D gene uncertain. This CDR3 is 13 amino acids long. CDR1 is SNHLY and CDR2 is FYNNEI in the germline V gene. Trimming took off 5 bases at V and 4 bases at J, with 9 bases between the two ends. The CDR3 spells CASSLSWNQPQHF. Written as DNA, the CDR3 is TGTGCCAGCAGTTTGAGTTGGAATCAGCCCCAGCATTTT.

V gene TRBV4-2 combines with J gene TRBJ2-7; TRBD1 agrees at 11 bases. CDR1 LGHNA and CDR2 YNFKEQ come from the germline V gene. V dropped 1 base and J dropped 2; count of bases not matched to a gene: 1. The CDR3 has 15 residues. The CDR3 region has the DNA TGTGCCAGCAGCCAAGGGACAGGGGGCCCCTACGAGCAGTACTTC. Translating it yields CASSQGTGGPYEQYF.